A single TCR beta chain is shown here with its context. The data derive from a study of blood T cell repertoires in COVID-19. About the study: Spain, Italy and the United States supplied samples that represented acute and convalescent COVID-19.

The CDR3 runs 16 residues. Between the trimmed V and J ends, which lost 0 bases and 3 bases, there was a span of 15 bases. The V gene's germline CDR1 is SGHRS and CDR2 YFSETQ. Authors' analysis steps: Nucleated cell counts were estimated from reference gene primer amplification. Libraries were prepared by immunoSEQ multiplex PCR; TCRdb keeps only in-frame clonotypes and omits some of them. V, J and clone size derive from that table, while D and trimming were established from the DNA sequence. The table shows some 270,000 clones, with about 89% occurring only once. Sequences were obtained from peripheral blood. This sequence originates from a woman aged 60 to 75 who had recovered from COVID-19. The chain uses TRBV5-1 and TRBJ2-5; D gene uncertain. For the CDR3, the DNA is TGCGCCAGCAGCTTGGGGCGCACAGCAGGCGAAGAGACCCAGTACTTC. Amino acids: CASSLGRTAGEETQYF.